The 26 T cell receptor beta chains below come from one sample, sequenced in a study of T-cell reconstitution after alpha-beta-depleted transplantation in children. Library preparation (for TCRbeta) was performed with unique molecular identifiers. Each CDR3 protein is one row after TCRdb ran MiXCR on the PCR reads. This sample has a few hundred thousand distinct CDR3 sequences, with 10% to 15% found just once. The starting material was PBMCs, obtained from the stem cell graft. Receptors originate from a human donor who donated a stem cell graft to a child with Fanconi anemia.

The chain joins TRBV7-3 to TRBJ1-2; D unresolved. The CDR3 totals 14 residues. Germline V gives CDR1 SGHTA, CDR2 FQGTGA. V dropped 5 bases and J dropped 8 bases, with 18 bases sitting between them. CDR3 in amino acids: CASSQGSLGEGYTF. The CDR3, as DNA: TGTGCCAGCAGCCAAGGGTCGCTAGGAGAAGGCTACACCTTC.

This clonotype was detected ten times or more. This chain links TRBV13 with TRBJ2-7, with D possibly being TRBD1 (6 bases). Trimming shortened V by 6 bases and J by 1 base, and 10 bases separated the two germline ends. Per germline, CDR1 PRHDT and CDR2 FYEKMQ (reference sequence). This CDR3 region has 13 residues. CDR3 region: CASSTRGSYEQYF. In nucleotides, the CDR3 is TGTGCCAGCAGTACCAGGGGATCCTACGAGCAGTACTTC. Looking up the rest from reference TRBV13 and TRBJ2-7 gives the full variable domain: AAGVIQSPRHLIKEKRETATLKCYPIPRHDTVYWYQQGPGQDPQFLISFYEKMQSDKGSIPDRFSAQQFSDYHSELNMSSLELGDSALYFCASSTRGSYEQYFGPGTRLTVT.

This clonotype has only a few counts. This chain uses TRBV4-3 with TRBJ2-3; D may be TRBD1 (5 bases). The CDR3 contains 16 residues. V dropped 1 base and J dropped 1 base, with 12 bases sitting between them. CDR1 is LGHNA and CDR2 is YSLEER in the germline V gene. The CDR3 nucleotides are TGCGCCAGCAGCCAAGTCATAGGGGCCCGCACAGATACGCAGTATTTT. Protein sequence: CASSQVIGARTDTQYF.

The table lists this clonotype with a few counts. The rearrangement joins TRBV6-1 to TRBJ2-1; 7 bases fit TRBD2. This CDR3 spans 15 amino acids. The V and J ends lost 5 bases and 6 bases, in that order; junction bases with no gene match: 10. CDR1 and CDR2 (germline): MNHNS, SASEGT. In DNA form, the CDR3 reads TGTGCCAGCAGTACCCCAAGACTAGCACTCAATGAGCAGTTCTTC. It encodes CASSTPRLALNEQFF.

This clonotype appeared a few times. J is TRBJ2-7 and V is TRBV2; D is uncertain. V was pared by 2 bases and J by 2 bases, with 7 bases between. Germline CDR1 SNHLY, CDR2 FYNNEI. The CDR3 has 13 amino acids. CDR3 DNA: TGTGCCAGCAGTGAAACTACCCCCTACGAGCAGTACGTC. Its translation: CASSETTPYEQYV.

This clonotype has just a few counts. The chain combines TRBV4-2 with TRBJ2-1; the match to TRBD2 covers 8 bases. The CDR3 covers 17 residues. Trimming cost V 0 bases and J 6 bases; bases outside gene matches: 10. Germline values: CDR1 LGHNA, CDR2 YNFKEQ. The CDR3 sequence is CASSQDLDGGAFNEQFF. The DNA of the CDR3 is TGTGCCAGCAGCCAAGATTTGGACGGGGGGGCGTTCAATGAGCAGTTCTTC.

This clonotype was observed a single time. The rearrangement links TRBV21-1 to TRBJ2-2; TRBD2 was called by the table and not checked on the DNA. TRBV21-1 is annotated as a pseudogene. The CDR3 totals 16 residues. This CDR3 reads CASSRLTRPNTGELFF. CDR3 DNA: TGTGCCAGCAGCAGATTAACTAGACCCAACACCGGGGAGCTGTTTTTT.

The rearrangement joins TRBV12-3 or TRBV12-4 to TRBJ1-2; 10 nucleotides match TRBD1. The length of the CDR3 is 16 residues. The V segment lost 6 bases and the J segment 5 bases; nucleotides outside the gene matches: 12. DNA of the CDR3: TGTGCCAGCAGGAGCCACGCGGGACAGGGGAAGTATGGCTACACCTTC. This sequence encodes CASRSHAGQGKYGYTF.

The chain uses TRBV25-1 and TRBJ2-2; D gene unclear. This CDR3 has 15 residues. Germline CDR1 reads MGHDK; CDR2 reads SYGVNS. Between the trimmed V and J ends, which lost 4 bases and 4 bases, there was a span of 13 bases. Written as DNA, the CDR3 is TGTGCCAGCAGTGCCCTAACCGGGCCCACCGGGGAGCTGTTTTTT. Encoded protein: CASSALTGPTGELFF.

The gene calls are TRBV5-1 and TRBJ2-2; D gene uncertain. Germline CDR1 is SGHRS and CDR2 is YFSETQ. Trimming left V 4 bases short and J 7 bases short, with 8 bases between. The CDR3 length is 12 residues. As DNA, the CDR3 is TGCGCCAGCAGCAAATTAAACGGGGAGCTGTTTTTT. This codes for CASSKLNGELFF.

This clonotype was recorded at least ten times. V gene TRBV19 combines with J gene TRBJ1-1; D remains unclear. V lost 3 bases to trimming and J lost 4 bases, with 9 bases between them. CDR1 is LNHDA and CDR2 is SQIVND in the germline V gene (reference sequence). There are 13 residues in the CDR3. CDR3 in DNA: TGTGCCAGTAGTATTTTAGAAGGCACTGAAGCTTTCTTT. Its protein product is CASSILEGTEAFF.

This clonotype is a singleton in its sample. The V and J genes are TRBV5-1 and TRBJ2-2; D is unresolved. CDR1 and CDR2 from the germline V gene are SGHRS and YFSETQ. The CDR3 extends over 14 amino acids. V was clipped by 1 base and J by 7 bases, with 11 bases between them. In DNA, the CDR3 is TGCGCCAGCAGCTTGAACTTCGAAGGCGGGGAGCTGTTTTTT. Amino acid sequence: CASSLNFEGGELFF.

The V call is TRBV7-8, the J call TRBJ1-1, with a possible D match to TRBD1 (5 bases). Germline loops: CDR1 SGHVS, CDR2 FQNEAQ. This CDR3 spans 18 amino acids. Trimming removed 2 bases at V and 0 bases at J, with 19 bases between. CDR3 sequence (DNA): TGTGCCAGCAGCTTAAGGACGGTTGGGACGAACATGAACACTGAAGCTTTCTTT. This codes for CASSLRTVGTNMNTEAFF.

A few counts support this clonotype. This sequence joins TRBV5-8 and TRBJ1-6, with D possibly being TRBD1 (5 bases). This CDR3 comprises 16 residues. In germline, CDR1 is SGHTS, CDR2 YDEGEE. Trimming left V 0 bases short and J 4 bases short, with 11 bases between. The CDR3, as DNA: TGTGCCAGCAGCTTGGAACCGACAGTATATAATTCACCCCTCCACTTT. The encoded protein is CASSLEPTVYNSPLHF. Combining the CDR3 with reference TRBV5-8 and TRBJ1-6 gives the whole variable domain EAGVTQSPTHLIKTRGQQATLRCSPISGHTSVYWYQQALGLGLQFLLWYDEGEERNRGNFPPRFSGRQFPNYSSELNVNALELEDSALYLCASSLEPTVYNSPLHFGNGTRLTVT.

The rearrangement joins TRBV12-3 or TRBV12-4 to TRBJ1-1; 8 positions agree with TRBD1. V gave up 9 bases and J gave up 0 bases; unmatched junction bases: 6. The CDR3 contains 14 residues. DNA of the CDR3: TGTGCCAGTACGACAGGGGCTATGAACACTGAAGCTTTCTTT. Translated, it gives CASTTGAMNTEAFF.

The table lists this clonotype with a few counts. The chain is built from TRBV4-2 and TRBJ2-2; D not resolved. Trimming pared 0 bases from V and 3 bases from J, leaving 14 bases between. CDR1 LGHNA and CDR2 YNFKEQ come from the germline V gene. The CDR3 has 17 residues. CDR3 DNA sequence: TGTGCCAGCAGCCAAGACACGAAGATGATTTACACCGGGGAGCTGTTTTTT. Protein product: CASSQDTKMIYTGELFF.

This clonotype was observed many times. The chain joins TRBV10-3 to TRBJ2-2; TRBD1 matches 12 bases. Germline V gene data show CDR1 as ENHRY and CDR2 as SYGVKD. The CDR3 is made up of 17 amino acids. V shed 9 bases, J shed 3 bases, and the junction held 11 bases outside the gene matches. Written as DNA, the CDR3 is TGTGCCATTGAGCCCGGGACAGGGGGCGCAGACACCGGGGAGCTGTTTTTT. Protein product: CAIEPGTGGADTGELFF.

The genes are TRBV21-1 and TRBJ1-2. TRBV21-1 is a known pseudogene. The CDR3 is 13 residues long. In DNA form, the CDR3 reads TGTGCCAGCAGCCTTCATGGACGGAGAGGCTACACCTTC. Protein sequence: CASSLHGRRGYTF.

This clonotype was counted only a few times. The V gene is TRBV29-1, the J gene TRBJ2-7, with a possible D match to TRBD1 (6 bases). With 5 bases removed from V and 0 bases from J, the gap between germline ends came to 23 bases. Per germline, CDR1 SQVTM and CDR2 ANQGSEA. The CDR3 is 17 residues long. CDR3: CSVIEGRGFTSSYEQYF. DNA for the CDR3: TGCAGCGTTATCGAGGGCAGGGGCTTCACGAGCTCCTACGAGCAGTACTTC.

The chain has TRBV5-6 and TRBJ2-7; tentative D call: TRBD2 (5 bases). The germline V gene encodes CDR1 SGHDT and CDR2 YYEEEE. CDR3 size: 14 residues. Trimming cost V 4 bases and J 3 bases, with 14 bases left between them. In DNA, the CDR3 is TGTGCCAGCAGCCCCCCGGACGGACTCTACGAGCAGTACGTC. Its translation: CASSPPDGLYEQYV.

This clonotype was counted only a few times. This chain links TRBV10-3 with TRBJ2-7; 11 bases fit TRBD1. Per the germline V gene, CDR1 is ENHRY and CDR2 is SYGVKD. Unmatched junction bases numbered 7, after V lost 4 bases and J lost 2 bases. The CDR3 has 16 amino acids. CDR3 amino acids: CAISALGQGVTYEQYF. Written as DNA, the CDR3 is TGTGCCATCAGTGCGTTGGGACAGGGGGTTACCTACGAGCAGTACTTC.

This chain joins TRBV11-2 and TRBJ2-4; D uncertain. This CDR3 spans 15 amino acids. V gave up 0 bases and J gave up 7 bases, with 13 bases separating them. CDR1 and CDR2 (germline): SGHAT, FQNNGV. CDR3 sequence (DNA): TGTGCCAGCAGCTTAGAGTCTGGGTCTCTGAACATTCAGTACTTC. It specifies CASSLESGSLNIQYF.

Many counts were recorded for this clonotype. This chain connects TRBV12-3 or TRBV12-4 to TRBJ1-6, with 10 bases identical to TRBD1. There are 14 residues in the CDR3. Unmatched junction bases numbered 2, after V lost 6 bases and J lost 6 bases. The CDR3 coding sequence is TGTGCCAGCAGCCGGACAGGGGGTAATTCACCCCTCCACTTT. Its translation is CASSRTGGNSPLHF.

This clonotype came up many times. This chain connects TRBV7-9 to TRBJ2-2; weak D call: TRBD1 (6 bases). The V gene lost 3 bases and the J gene lost 5 bases, with 10 bases spanning the gap. CDR3 length: 14 amino acids. CDR1 and CDR2 (germline): SEHNR, FQNEAQ (reference sequence). CDR3 residues: CASSLLRGTGELFF. The DNA for the CDR3 is TGTGCCAGCAGCTTGCTCAGGGGAACCGGGGAGCTGTTTTTT. Variable domain in full (rest from reference TRBV7-9 and TRBJ2-2): DTGVSQNPRHKITKRGQNVTFRCDPISEHNRLYWYRQTLGQGPEFLTYFQNEAQLEKSRLLSDRFSAERPKGSFSTLEIQRTEQGDSAMYLCASSLLRGTGELFFGEGSRLTVL.

This clonotype was recorded many times. The chain couples TRBV7-2 to TRBJ1-1; 10 bases align to TRBD1. Germline values: CDR1 SGHTA, CDR2 FQGNSA. After removal of 5 bases from V and 7 bases from J, the junction contained 4 bases not matched to a gene. The CDR3 contains 13 residues. This CDR3 is CASSNGQGVEAFF. The CDR3 DNA reads TGTGCCAGCAGCAACGGACAGGGGGTTGAAGCTTTCTTT.

The rearrangement links TRBV7-9 to TRBJ2-3; D is perhaps TRBD2 (6 bases). The V gene's germline CDR1 is SEHNR and CDR2 FQNEAQ (reference sequence). The V and J ends lost 5 bases and 2 bases respectively, with 17 bases between them. The CDR3 spans 16 residues. The CDR3, as DNA: TGTGCCAGCAGCCCCCCCTTTGCGGGGTACACAGATACGCAGTATTTT. It yields the protein CASSPPFAGYTDTQYF.